These T cell receptor beta chains were read from a single sample in a study of control samples from healthy donors and cancer patients. Sequencing was performed with immunoSEQ multiplex PCR; in TCRdb, only in-frame clones are kept and a portion is missing. This sample has about 150,000 clones; 94% occur once, and the top ten carry about 5.6%. The sample consisted of blood. These TCRs come from a man between 40 and 49 years old in good health. CDR3s include the opening cysteine and the closing phenylalanine or tryptophan. A D gene is named only where the DNA matches it firmly. Clone size is given for some rows only: seen once, a few or many times, or a class if the clone is expanded.

J: TRBJ2-7; D: NA; size: NA; V: TRBV30; DNA: TGTGCCTGGAGTGTAGGAAACTACGAGCAGTACTTC; CDR3: CAWSVGNYEQYF
J: TRBJ1-4; D: NA; size: NA; V: TRBV29-1; DNA: TGCAGCGTCCTCGCCGAAAAACTGTTTTTT; CDR3: CSVLAEKLFF
J: TRBJ2-7; D: TRBD1; size: once; V: TRBV9; DNA: TGTGCCAGCAGCGTAGCGGGACAGGGTAGGGGCGAGCAGTACTTC; CDR3: CASSVAGQGRGEQYF
J: TRBJ1-1; D: TRBD1; size: NA; V: TRBV24-1; DNA: TGTGCCACCAGTGAGGGACAGGGGACAGTTGAAGCTTTCTTT; CDR3: CATSEGQGTVEAFF
J: TRBJ1-3; D: NA; size: NA; V: TRBV5-1; DNA: TGCGCCAGCAGCTTGGGGACGGCCTCTGGAAACACCATATATTTT; CDR3: CASSLGTASGNTIYF
J: TRBJ2-3; D: NA; size: once; V: TRBV12-1; DNA: TGTGCCAGCAGCACGACTAGCCCGAGCACAGATACGCAGTATTTT; CDR3: CASSTTSPSTDTQYF
J: TRBJ2-1; D: NA; size: NA; V: TRBV21-1; DNA: TGTGCCAGCAGCAAGGGGGTCGCGCTCAACTCCTACAATGAGCAGTTCTTC; CDR3: CASSKGVALNSYNEQFF
J: TRBJ1-6; D: TRBD1; size: NA; V: TRBV27; DNA: TGTGCCAGCAGGACGGGACAGGGTCCCCTCCACTTT; CDR3: CASRTGQGPLHF
J: TRBJ2-7; D: NA; size: NA; V: TRBV11-2; DNA: TGTGCCAGCAGCTTAGTTAGGCCAGGGGTCGACGAGCAGTACTTC; CDR3: CASSLVRPGVDEQYF
J: TRBJ2-5; D: NA; size: few; V: TRBV7-9; DNA: TGTGCCAGCAGCCCCCTTTTGGAGACCCAGTACTTC; CDR3: CASSPLLETQYF
J: TRBJ1-5; D: NA; size: NA; V: TRBV5-1; DNA: TGCGCCAGCAGCTTCAGCCCCAATCAGCCCCAGCATTTT; CDR3: CASSFSPNQPQHF
J: TRBJ1-1; D: NA; size: NA; V: TRBV3-1/TRBV3-2; DNA: TGTGCCAGCAGCTCCTGGACAGATACTAACACTGAAGCTTTCTTT; CDR3: CASSSWTDTNTEAFF
J: TRBJ1-2; D: NA; size: once; V: TRBV11-2; DNA: NA; CDR3: CASSVGTGARTF
J: TRBJ1-1; D: NA; size: once; V: TRBV5-4; DNA: TGTGCCAGCAGCTTCGAAAACGGGTTAAACACTGAAGCTTTCTTT; CDR3: CASSFENGLNTEAFF
J: TRBJ1-5; D: NA; size: NA; V: TRBV2; DNA: TGTGCCAGCAGTGGAGACGGAGATCAGCCCCAGCATTTT; CDR3: CASSGDGDQPQHF
J: TRBJ1-1; D: NA; size: NA; V: TRBV27; DNA: TGTGCCAGCAGTTGGCAGACGAACACTGAAGCTTTCTTT; CDR3: CASSWQTNTEAFF
J: TRBJ1-2; D: TRBD1; size: NA; V: TRBV7-9; DNA: TGTGCCAGCAGCTCGTCCAGGGGGGATCCAGACTATGGCTACACCTTC; CDR3: CASSSSRGDPDYGYTF
J: TRBJ2-1; D: NA; size: once; V: TRBV2; DNA: TGTGCCAGCAGTGAACAGGGCGGCAATGAGCAGTTCTTC; CDR3: CASSEQGGNEQFF
J: TRBJ1-3; D: NA; size: NA; V: TRBV4-3; DNA: TGCGCCAGCAGCCAATCCGCAGGATATACTGGAAACACCATATATTTT; CDR3: CASSQSAGYTGNTIYF
J: TRBJ1-6; D: NA; size: once; V: TRBV4-3; DNA: TGCGCCAGCAGCCAAGATTCGGGGCCCACGAATTCACCCCTCCACTTT; CDR3: CASSQDSGPTNSPLHF
J: TRBJ1-5; D: TRBD1; size: NA; V: TRBV6-6; DNA: TGTGCCACCCAACAGGGGAACAATCAGCCCCAGCATTTT; CDR3: CATQQGNNQPQHF
J: TRBJ2-1; D: NA; size: once; V: TRBV30; DNA: TGTGCCTGGAAGCCTAGCCACTACAATGAGCAGTTCTTC; CDR3: CAWKPSHYNEQFF